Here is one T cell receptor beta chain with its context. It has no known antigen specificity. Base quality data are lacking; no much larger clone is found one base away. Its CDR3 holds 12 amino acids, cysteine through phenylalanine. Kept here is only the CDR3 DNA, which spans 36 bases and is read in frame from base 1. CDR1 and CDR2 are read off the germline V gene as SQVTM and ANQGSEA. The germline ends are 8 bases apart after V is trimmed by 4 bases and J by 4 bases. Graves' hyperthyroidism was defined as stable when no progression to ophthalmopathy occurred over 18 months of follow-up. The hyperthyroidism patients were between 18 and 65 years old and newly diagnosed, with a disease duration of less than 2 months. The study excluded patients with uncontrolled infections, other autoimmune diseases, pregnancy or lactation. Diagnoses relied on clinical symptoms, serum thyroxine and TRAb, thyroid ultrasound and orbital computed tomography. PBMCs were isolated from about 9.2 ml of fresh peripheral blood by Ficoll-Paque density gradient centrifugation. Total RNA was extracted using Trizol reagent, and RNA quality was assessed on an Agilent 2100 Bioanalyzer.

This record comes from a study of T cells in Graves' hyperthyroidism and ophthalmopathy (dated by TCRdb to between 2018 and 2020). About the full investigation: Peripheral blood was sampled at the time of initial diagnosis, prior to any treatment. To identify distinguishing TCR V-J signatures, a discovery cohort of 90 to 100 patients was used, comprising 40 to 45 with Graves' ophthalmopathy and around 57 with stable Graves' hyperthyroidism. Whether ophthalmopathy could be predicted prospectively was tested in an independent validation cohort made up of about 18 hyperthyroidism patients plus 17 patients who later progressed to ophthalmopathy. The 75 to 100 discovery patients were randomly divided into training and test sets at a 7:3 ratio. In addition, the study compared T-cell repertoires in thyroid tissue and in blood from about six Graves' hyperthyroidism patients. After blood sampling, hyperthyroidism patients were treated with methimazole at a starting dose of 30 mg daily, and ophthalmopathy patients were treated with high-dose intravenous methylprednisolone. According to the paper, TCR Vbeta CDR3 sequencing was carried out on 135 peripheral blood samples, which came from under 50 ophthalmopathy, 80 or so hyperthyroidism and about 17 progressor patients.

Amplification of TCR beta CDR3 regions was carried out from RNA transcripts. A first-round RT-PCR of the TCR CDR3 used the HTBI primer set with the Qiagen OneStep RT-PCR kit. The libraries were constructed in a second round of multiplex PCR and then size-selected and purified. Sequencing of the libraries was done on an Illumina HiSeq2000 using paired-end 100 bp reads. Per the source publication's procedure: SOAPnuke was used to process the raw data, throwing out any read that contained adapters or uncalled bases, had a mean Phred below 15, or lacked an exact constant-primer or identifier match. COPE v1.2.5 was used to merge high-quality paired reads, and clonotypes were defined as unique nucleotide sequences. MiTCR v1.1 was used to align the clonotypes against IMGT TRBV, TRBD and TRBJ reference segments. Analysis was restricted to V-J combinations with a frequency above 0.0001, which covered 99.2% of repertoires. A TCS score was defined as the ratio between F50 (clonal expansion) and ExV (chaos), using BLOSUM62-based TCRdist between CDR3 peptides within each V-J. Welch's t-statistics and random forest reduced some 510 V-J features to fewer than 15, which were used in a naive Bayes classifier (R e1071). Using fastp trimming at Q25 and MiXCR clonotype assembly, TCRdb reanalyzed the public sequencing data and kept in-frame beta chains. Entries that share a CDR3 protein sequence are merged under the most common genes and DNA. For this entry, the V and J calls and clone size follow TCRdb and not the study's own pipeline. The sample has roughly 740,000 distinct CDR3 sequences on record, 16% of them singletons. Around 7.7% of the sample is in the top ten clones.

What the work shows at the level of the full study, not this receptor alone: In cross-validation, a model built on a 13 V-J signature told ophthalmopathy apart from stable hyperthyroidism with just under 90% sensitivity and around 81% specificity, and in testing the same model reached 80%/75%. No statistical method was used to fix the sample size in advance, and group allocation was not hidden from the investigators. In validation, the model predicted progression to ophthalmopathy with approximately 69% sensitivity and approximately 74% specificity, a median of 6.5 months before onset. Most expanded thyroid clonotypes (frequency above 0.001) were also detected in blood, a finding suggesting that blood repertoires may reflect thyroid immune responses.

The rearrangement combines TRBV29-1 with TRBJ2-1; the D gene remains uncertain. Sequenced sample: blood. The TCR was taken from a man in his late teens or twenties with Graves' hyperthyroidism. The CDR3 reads CSVATGYNEQFF. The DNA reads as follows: TGCAGCGTTGCCACGGGTTACAATGAGCAGTTCTTC.